This TCR beta chain was identified in a study of molecular identifiers for immune sequencing clone quantification. The V end lost 0 bases, the J end lost 3 bases, and 15 bases lay between the germline ends. The CDR3 covers 17 residues. CDR1 and CDR2 (germline): LGHDT, YNNKEL (reference sequence). With respect to this clonotype: A much larger clone is a single base away; this may be a read error.

Bulk libraries came from a prior protocol with listed TCR primers. TCRdb reanalysed the PCR reads using MiXCR and keeps one entry per CDR3 protein. The table includes a few hundred thousand distinct CDR3 sequences, roughly 23% detected once. CD8+CD4-CCR7+CD45RA+ sorting gave the naive CD8 T cells. This sequence originates from a human donor in good health. Some libraries in this study had Jurkat cell RNA spiked in. The J gene is TRBJ2-4, the V gene TRBV3-1; D gene unclear. Sequencing was carried out using naive CD8+ T cells from blood, with Jurkat cell RNA spiked in. The subset was: FACS-sorted CD8+CD4-CCR7+CD45RA+ naive T cells. CDR3 protein: CASSQDRTDIVKNIQYF. Here the CDR3 DNA reads TGTGCCAGCAGCCAAGATCGCACCGACATAGTCAAAAACATTCAGTACTTC.